The rows below give T cell receptor beta chains drawn from one sample of a study of radiotherapy plus CTLA-4 blockade in lung cancer. The assay was immunoSEQ multiplex PCR, and TCRdb's table has in-frame clones only and misses some. The sample lists around 80,000 clones, around 79% seen once, with roughly 22% in the top ten. The sequencing here drew on peripheral blood, taken from a patient treated with radiotherapy plus ipilimumab. These receptors all come from a human donor with non-small cell lung cancer whose response to radiotherapy plus ipilimumab could not be evaluated. Some clones in this sample may be carry-over from other donors' samples. Both conserved end residues are part of each CDR3. The order of the fields is V gene, J gene, CDR3 protein.

V: TRBV5-6; J: TRBJ2-1; CDR3: CASSLAGAGALYNEQFF
V: TRBV5-4; J: TRBJ2-1; CDR3: CASSPRGTSGSYNEQFF
V: TRBV5-8; J: TRBJ2-7; CDR3: CASSKQGYEQYF
V: TRBV5-1; J: TRBJ2-5; CDR3: CASSLALSSIGETQYF
V: TRBV5-1; J: TRBJ1-1; CDR3: CASSFRTGSEAFF
V: TRBV29-1; J: TRBJ1-1; CDR3: CSVSQGANLNTEAFF
V: TRBV10-2; J: TRBJ2-5; CDR3: CASSTGQWAETQYF
V: TRBV4-3; J: TRBJ1-2; CDR3: CASSQDPLSARGGYTF
V: TRBV28; J: TRBJ2-1; CDR3: CASRTRDSRNEQFF
V: TRBV10-3; J: TRBJ1-1; CDR3: CAISEWGQRNTEAFF